This T cell receptor beta chain emerged from a study of T cell responses to AZD1222 COVID-19 vaccine. Across the whole study: Second doses at about 4 or about 12 weeks were pooled. General study points: Compared with day 0, the breadth and depth of the Spike-specific TCR repertoire rose significantly after two doses of AZD1222. Reports indicate that nearly half of spike-specific TCRs are directed at unmutated variant regions.

Clones were sequenced by immunoSEQ multiplex PCR, and TCRdb holds only the in-frame ones, with some missing. The data hold 150,000 or so clones, with roughly nine tenths observed a single time. The CDR3 loop spans 14 amino acids. CDR1 and CDR2 (germline): SGHTA, FQGNSA. V was cut by 5 bases and J by 1 base, with 11 bases left in between. The count of this clone is one. Its matching antigen is unknown. The TCR sequence derives from an adult in good health. The chain links TRBV7-2 to TRBJ2-5; D remains ambiguous. The starting material was peripheral blood, obtained on day 0 of AZD1222 vaccination. The CDR3 bases are TGTGCCAGCAGCGCCGTCGCCCTCCAAGAGACCCAGTACTTC. Its protein product is CASSAVALQETQYF.